This TCR beta chain derives from a study of radiotherapy plus CTLA-4 blockade in lung cancer. Points from the study as a whole: Tumor-derived TCR clones expanded in blood after radiotherapy plus ipilimumab.

Produced via immunoSEQ multiplex PCR; TCRdb's table is partial and in-frame only. This table has tens of thousands of clones, roughly 90% appearing once. With V trimmed by 6 bases and J by 4 bases, 10 bases remained unmatched. Per the germline V gene, CDR1 is MDHEN and CDR2 is SYDVKM. The CDR3 has 15 residues. Points on this clone: The antigen remains unidentified.

The source is a human donor with non-small cell lung cancer whose response to radiotherapy plus ipilimumab could not be evaluated. Here the sequenced sample was peripheral blood, taken from a patient treated with radiotherapy plus ipilimumab. The chain couples TRBV28 to TRBJ2-7; 9 bases are shared with TRBD1. The CDR3, as DNA: TGTGCCAGCAGCTATACCGGGACAGGGAGATACGAGCAGTACTTC. Its translation is CASSYTGTGRYEQYF.